This T cell receptor (beta chain) was identified during a study of metastatic and nonmetastatic thyroid tumors. For the study at large: It was across blood and tumor or nodule tissue from malignant and benign thyroid patients that repertoires were compared. Study results and limitations: The reported finding was significantly higher TCR beta diversity in malignant thyroid tumors relative to benign nodules, in blood and tumor.

This clone appeared many times. What it recognizes is unknown. Authors' analysis steps: A classifier for distant metastasis in papillary thyroid cancer was constructed using CDR3 differences observed across clinicopathological groups. TCRdb redid the clone calls on the PCR reads using MiXCR. TCRdb's processing, not the authors', yielded these V and J calls. The sample carries 20,000 to 25,000 clones, 14% to 15% recorded once. The CDR3 spans 16 residues. Germline CDR1 and CDR2: ENHRY and SYGVKD. The V gene end was trimmed by 4 bases and the J gene end by 7 bases; junction bases not matched to a gene: 15. All patients were untreated before thyroid surgery.

This TCR was sampled from a female donor with papillary thyroid cancer or a benign thyroid nodule (not recorded which). Some clones in this sample may be carry-over from other donors' samples. Sequences were obtained from tumor tissue. The chain carries TRBV10-3 and TRBJ2-5, with 7 bases matching TRBD2. CDR3 sequence: CAISGGVAGDPGTQYF. The CDR3, as DNA: TGTGCCATCAGTGGCGGGGTGGCGGGGGATCCGGGGACCCAGTACTTC.